These T cell receptor beta chains were read from a single sample in a study of regulatory T cells. TCRdb's table, derived via immunoSEQ multiplex PCR, lists solely in-frame clones and lacks some. This sample has around 17,000 clones, with more than 65% found just once. The source material was conventional CD4+ T cells sorted from blood. These receptors were obtained from a person aged 30 to 40 with CD3G deficiency. CDR3s include the opening cysteine and the closing phenylalanine or tryptophan. D genes are given only for firm matches. Not all rows give a size; the values are once, few, many and, for expanded clones, a class.

J gene: TRBJ1-5; V gene: TRBV11-3; clone size: once; D gene: -; CDR3 DNA: TGTGCCAGCAGCTTAGATTCGGGGAACCTTAATCAGCCCCAGCATTTT; CDR3 protein: CASSLDSGNLNQPQHF
J gene: TRBJ2-5; V gene: TRBV4-2; clone size: -; D gene: -; CDR3 DNA: TGTGCCAGCAGCCACCCCCGGAGCGGGCAAGAGACCCAGTACTTC; CDR3 protein: CASSHPRSGQETQYF
J gene: TRBJ2-7; V gene: TRBV4-2; clone size: -; D gene: -; CDR3 DNA: TGTGCCAGCAGCCAAGATGCTGGGACACCCTTTTTCTACGAGCAGTACTTC; CDR3 protein: CASSQDAGTPFFYEQYF
J gene: TRBJ1-1; V gene: TRBV28; clone size: -; D gene: -; CDR3 DNA: TGTGCCATTAAGCACCGGGGGCTTAAGGCTGAAGCTTTCTTT; CDR3 protein: CAIKHRGLKAEAFF
J gene: TRBJ1-2; V gene: TRBV28; clone size: -; D gene: -; CDR3 DNA: TGTGCCAGCAGCCAACCCTCACGAAGGGGGAGCGGCTACACCTTC; CDR3 protein: CASSQPSRRGSGYTF
J gene: TRBJ1-1; V gene: TRBV18; clone size: -; D gene: -; CDR3 DNA: TGTGCCAGCTCACCAAAGGGGGAACACACTGAAGCTTTCTTT; CDR3 protein: CASSPKGEHTEAFF
J gene: TRBJ1-2; V gene: TRBV28; clone size: -; D gene: -; CDR3 DNA: TGTGCCAGCAGCCCGACAGATTATGGCTACACCTTC; CDR3 protein: CASSPTDYGYTF
J gene: TRBJ1-1; V gene: TRBV28; clone size: few; D gene: -; CDR3 DNA: TGTGCCAGCAGTTTAGGTGGGGAAAGGGCTTTCTTT; CDR3 protein: CASSLGGERAFF
J gene: TRBJ1-2; V gene: TRBV6-6; clone size: once; D gene: -; CDR3 DNA: TGTGCCAGCAGACAAGCGTCATGGGGCTATGGCTACACCTTC; CDR3 protein: CASRQASWGYGYTF
J gene: TRBJ1-1; V gene: TRBV28; clone size: -; D gene: -; CDR3 DNA: TGTGCCAGCAGGAGTCTCGCCAAACAGGCCATGAACACTGAAGCTTTCTTT; CDR3 protein: CASRSLAKQAMNTEAFF
J gene: TRBJ2-1; V gene: TRBV7-9; clone size: -; D gene: TRBD2; CDR3 DNA: TGTGCCAGCAGCTTAGGACTAGCGGGAGATGAGCAGTTCTTC; CDR3 protein: CASSLGLAGDEQFF
J gene: TRBJ1-1; V gene: TRBV6-5; clone size: -; D gene: -; CDR3 DNA: TGTGCCAGCAGTTACTCCACCTCGATGGGGACTGAAGCTTTCTTT; CDR3 protein: CASSYSTSMGTEAFF
J gene: TRBJ2-7; V gene: TRBV28; clone size: -; D gene: TRBD1; CDR3 DNA: TGTGCCAGCAGTTTTCGCCGGGACAGAAGGTCCTACGAGCAGTACTTC; CDR3 protein: CASSFRRDRRSYEQYF
J gene: TRBJ2-7; V gene: TRBV27; clone size: -; D gene: -; CDR3 DNA: TGTGCCAGCAGTTCGGGCTACGAGCAGTACTTC; CDR3 protein: CASSSGYEQYF
J gene: TRBJ1-1; V gene: TRBV28; clone size: few; D gene: -; CDR3 DNA: TGTGCCAGCAGTTCAAGACAGACTAAGAACACTGAAGCTTTCTTT; CDR3 protein: CASSSRQTKNTEAFF
J gene: TRBJ2-1; V gene: TRBV28; clone size: -; D gene: -; CDR3 DNA: TGTGCCAGCAGTCCTATTCGACCGGGGCCGGGAGAGCAGTTCTTC; CDR3 protein: CASSPIRPGPGEQFF
J gene: TRBJ2-1; V gene: TRBV6-1; clone size: once; D gene: TRBD2; CDR3 DNA: TGTGCCAGCAGTTGGTCCGGACTAGCTGGTGAGCAGTTCTTC; CDR3 protein: CASSWSGLAGEQFF
J gene: TRBJ2-1; V gene: TRBV10-2; clone size: -; D gene: TRBD2; CDR3 DNA: TGCGCCAGCAGAGCGGGAGAAGGGGGCTACAATGAGCAGTTCTTC; CDR3 protein: CASRAGEGGYNEQFF
J gene: TRBJ2-7; V gene: TRBV11-2; clone size: -; D gene: -; CDR3 DNA: TGTGCCAGCAGTCCTCGGACACCCCCCTACGAGCAGTACTTC; CDR3 protein: CASSPRTPPYEQYF
J gene: TRBJ2-7; V gene: TRBV28; clone size: -; D gene: TRBD2; CDR3 DNA: TGTGCCAGCAGTCTTACTAGCGGGGGCCGGCGCGAGCAGTACTTC; CDR3 protein: CASSLTSGGRREQYF
J gene: TRBJ1-2; V gene: TRBV6-1; clone size: -; D gene: TRBD1; CDR3 DNA: TGTGCCAGCAGTGTCCTGGGACAGAGGATGGATGGCTACGCCTTC; CDR3 protein: CASSVLGQRMDGYAF
J gene: TRBJ2-1; V gene: TRBV28; clone size: -; D gene: -; CDR3 DNA: TGTGCCAGCAGTTTATTAGGACAGGGAGGGGGCAATGAGCAGTTCTTC; CDR3 protein: CASSLLGQGGGNEQFF
J gene: TRBJ1-5; V gene: TRBV28; clone size: -; D gene: -; CDR3 DNA: TGTGCCAGCAGTTTAAGAATGGTCGGAGTAAGCAATCAGCCCCAGCATTTT; CDR3 protein: CASSLRMVGVSNQPQHF
J gene: TRBJ1-2; V gene: TRBV28; clone size: -; D gene: TRBD1; CDR3 DNA: TGTGCCAGCAGACGGACAGGGTTCTATGGCTACACCTTC; CDR3 protein: CASRRTGFYGYTF
J gene: TRBJ2-3; V gene: TRBV5-1; clone size: -; D gene: -; CDR3 DNA: TGCGCCAGCAGCTTAAACACAGATACGCAGTATTTT; CDR3 protein: CASSLNTDTQYF
J gene: TRBJ1-1; V gene: TRBV11-2; clone size: -; D gene: -; CDR3 DNA: TGTGGGCGGCAGTTCGGCACTGAAGCTTTCTTT; CDR3 protein: CGRQFGTEAFF
J gene: TRBJ2-7; V gene: TRBV28; clone size: few; D gene: -; CDR3 DNA: TGTGCCAGCAGTCGATGGGGGGTACGGTCCTACGAGCAGTACTTC; CDR3 protein: CASSRWGVRSYEQYF
J gene: TRBJ1-1; V gene: TRBV10-3; clone size: once; D gene: -; CDR3 DNA: TGTGCCAGCAAACAGGGATGGAGCACTGAAGCTTTCTTT; CDR3 protein: CASKQGWSTEAFF
J gene: TRBJ2-6; V gene: TRBV5-1; clone size: -; D gene: -; CDR3 DNA: TGCGCCAGCAGCTTGGTTTCGGGGACTGGGGCCAACGTCCTGACTTTC; CDR3 protein: CASSLVSGTGANVLTF
J gene: TRBJ1-2; V gene: TRBV19; clone size: -; D gene: TRBD1; CDR3 DNA: TGTGCCAGTAGTACCCTAGGACAGGGGTCGAGGAATGGCTACACCTTC; CDR3 protein: CASSTLGQGSRNGYTF
J gene: TRBJ1-2; V gene: TRBV6-1; clone size: -; D gene: -; CDR3 DNA: TGTGCCAGCAGTGAATCAGGGGTCGGCTACGCCTTC; CDR3 protein: CASSESGVGYAF
J gene: TRBJ2-3; V gene: TRBV7-9; clone size: few; D gene: -; CDR3 DNA: TGTGCCAGCAGCTCATCCGTCCGGGTCGCAGATACGCAGTATTTT; CDR3 protein: CASSSSVRVADTQYF
J gene: TRBJ1-2; V gene: TRBV5-1; clone size: -; D gene: -; CDR3 DNA: TGCGCCAGCAGCTTCCCGAAGGGCGGCTACACCTTC; CDR3 protein: CASSFPKGGYTF
J gene: TRBJ1-6; V gene: TRBV6-6; clone size: once; D gene: -; CDR3 DNA: TGTGCCAGCAGTTCCCGGGGCTCACCCCTCCACTTT; CDR3 protein: CASSSRGSPLHF
J gene: TRBJ2-7; V gene: TRBV5-1; clone size: -; D gene: -; CDR3 DNA: TGCGCCAGCAGCTTGATGCCGGATTCCTACGAGCAGTACTTC; CDR3 protein: CASSLMPDSYEQYF
J gene: TRBJ1-1; V gene: TRBV28; clone size: -; D gene: -; CDR3 DNA: TGTGCCAGCAACGGGGTCGACACTGAAGCTTTCTTT; CDR3 protein: CASNGVDTEAFF
J gene: TRBJ1-1; V gene: TRBV6-1; clone size: -; D gene: -; CDR3 DNA: TGTGCCAGCCCCCCAGAGGGGCGGAAGAACACTGAAGCTTTCTTT; CDR3 protein: CASPPEGRKNTEAFF
J gene: TRBJ2-3; V gene: TRBV18; clone size: -; D gene: -; CDR3 DNA: TGTGCCAGCTCACCGTCCAACGGGTATACGCAGTATTTT; CDR3 protein: CASSPSNGYTQYF
J gene: TRBJ1-5; V gene: TRBV28; clone size: -; D gene: -; CDR3 DNA: TGTGCCAGCAGTTTGGGTCCAGATCAGCCCCAGCATTTT; CDR3 protein: CASSLGPDQPQHF
J gene: TRBJ1-1; V gene: TRBV19; clone size: -; D gene: -; CDR3 DNA: TGTGCCAGTAGTATCGCCGGTCGGGGGACAAGCACTGAAGCTTTCTTT; CDR3 protein: CASSIAGRGTSTEAFF